This TCR beta chain appears in the sequencing data of a study of T cell changes during pregnancy in multiple sclerosis (dated by TCRdb to between 2018 and 2021). Notes on the research overall: In women with multiple sclerosis, the researchers looked at how the T cell repertoire shifted as pregnancy progressed.

CDR1 and CDR2 were assigned from the germline V gene as SGHTA and FQGNSA. The CDR3, from cysteine to phenylalanine, totals 14 residues. Only the CDR3 part of the read is kept: 42 bases, read in frame from the first base. Regarding this clone: No antigen is known for it. Per-base qualities were not stored, and no clone one base away is much larger.

The protocol used for the library was the immunoSEQ multiplex PCR assay. What TCRdb holds here is the immuneACCESS table cut down to in-frame rearrangements. Part of the clones is not present; checked against another copy, under half of the missing clones reflect an unresolved V gene, and the others are unexplained. This sample has 45,000 to 60,000 clones in its table, and 90% to 95% of those were observed once. Approximately 1.9% of the sample belongs to the ten largest clones. The chain joins TRBV7-2 to TRBJ2-5; TRBD2 is possibly the D segment (6 matching bases). TRBJ2-7 matches the DNA end more closely, so the J call is doubtful. Sequenced here: peripheral blood, sampled in the second trimester of pregnancy. The TCR comes from a female donor with multiple sclerosis, enrolled in a pregnancy study. The CDR3 corresponds to CASSFGGTSYEQYF. Read as DNA, the sequence is TGTGCCAGCAGCTTCGGGGGTACTAGCTACGAGCAGTACTTC.